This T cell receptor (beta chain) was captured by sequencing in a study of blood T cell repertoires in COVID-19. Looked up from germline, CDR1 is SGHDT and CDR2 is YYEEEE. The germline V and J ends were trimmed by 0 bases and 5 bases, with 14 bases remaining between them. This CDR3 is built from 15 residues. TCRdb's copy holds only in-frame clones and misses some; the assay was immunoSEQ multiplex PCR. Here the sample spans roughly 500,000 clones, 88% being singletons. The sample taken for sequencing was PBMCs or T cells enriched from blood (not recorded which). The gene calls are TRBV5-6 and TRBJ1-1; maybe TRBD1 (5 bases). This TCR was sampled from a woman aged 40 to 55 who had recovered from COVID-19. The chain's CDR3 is CASSLVGARRTEAFF. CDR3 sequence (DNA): TGTGCCAGCAGCTTGGTTGGGGCCCGGCGGACTGAAGCTTTCTTT. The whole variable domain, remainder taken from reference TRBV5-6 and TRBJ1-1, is DAGVTQSPTHLIKTRGQQVTLRCSPKSGHDTVSWYQQALGQGPQFIFQYYEEEERQRGNFPDRFSGHQFPNYSSELNVNALLLGDSALYLCASSLVGARRTEAFFGQGTRLTVV.